This TCR beta chain came from a study of OX40 agonist ivuxolimab in advanced cancers. Study conclusions and caveats: At 0.1 to 3.0 mg/kg, CD4+ and CD8+ blood T cells expanded clonally by week 6. Clonal expansion was among the lowest in partial responders at 0.1-3.0 mg/kg, especially CD8+. Antigen specificity of clonally expanded peripheral T cells was not established.

On this clone: Its antigen is still unknown.

CDR1 is SGHAT, CDR2 FQDESV, per germline (reference sequence). This CDR3 spans 16 amino acids. Trimming cost V 5 bases and J 0 bases, with 11 bases left between them. TCRdb's table, derived via immunoSEQ multiplex PCR, lists solely in-frame clones and lacks some. The data show about 20,000 clones, with approximately 70% seen just once and 20% to 25% held by the top ten. Blood specimens came from baseline, cycle 4 day 1, and cycle 7 day 1. The chain recombines TRBV11-1 with TRBJ1-6; TRBD1 is a possible D gene (6 bases). The specimen comprised CD4+ or CD8+ T cells sorted from blood, sampled in a trial of the OX40 agonist ivuxolimab. This TCR was sampled from an adult with an advanced solid tumor such as melanoma, head and neck, liver or kidney cancer. CDR3 DNA sequence: TGTGCCAGCAGCCCTGACAGGCCCTCCTATAATTCACCCCTCCACTTT. It yields the protein CASSPDRPSYNSPLHF.